Sequencing of this TCR beta chain was carried out in a study of blood T cell repertoires in COVID-19. Study as a whole: The study drew acute and convalescent COVID-19 samples from the United States, Italy and Spain. Sample material is recorded as cDNA or gDNA derived from T cells, B-cell-depleted T cells, or PBMCs.

The CDR3 totals 16 residues. The germline V gene has CDR1 LGHNA and CDR2 YNFKEQ. The V end was cut by 3 bases, the J end by 3 bases, with 15 bases between. Methods used by the authors: Estimated nucleated cell counts came from reference gene primer amplification. Measured with immunoSEQ multiplex PCR; TCRdb has only the in-frame clones, and not every one. V, J and clone size were drawn from that table, and D and trimming were deduced from the DNA. The sample lists about 260,000 clones; around nine tenths were seen once. The rearrangement uses TRBV4-2 and TRBJ2-1; possibly TRBD1 for D (5 bases). Source material: peripheral blood. The receptor was isolated from a man aged 40-55 years with active or convalescent COVID-19. DNA of the CDR3: TGTGCCAGCAGCCAGGCTGCAGGGCAATACTACAATGAGCAGTTCTTC. Its translation is CASSQAAGQYYNEQFF.